The T cell receptor (beta chain) described here comes from a study of OX40 agonist ivuxolimab in advanced cancers. Autoimmune disease history or systemic immunosuppression disqualified patients. The CDR3 runs to 13 residues. CDR1 is MNHNS and CDR2 is SASEGT in the germline V gene. The V gene lost 2 bases and the J gene lost 5 bases, with 9 bases spanning the gap. Turning to this clone: The antigen remains unidentified.

The repertoire was sequenced with immunoSEQ multiplex PCR; TCRdb's copy has only in-frame clones and lacks some. The sample records about 62,000 clones, 85% to 95% being singletons. Study observations and caveats: Some patients without response likewise showed low normalized clonal expansion. CD8+ T cells were the subset that, on average, had more expanded clones than CD4+.

This chain joins TRBV6-1 and TRBJ1-2; no clear D. The receptor's source is an adult with an advanced solid tumor such as melanoma, head and neck, liver or kidney cancer. Sequences were derived from CD4+ or CD8+ T cells sorted from blood, sampled in a trial of the OX40 agonist ivuxolimab. This chain's CDR3 is CASSELDGYGYTF. The CDR3 region has the DNA TGTGCCAGCAGTGAATTGGACGGGTATGGCTACACCTTC.